This T cell receptor (beta chain) was identified during a study of shared clonotypes between healthy human individuals. Germline trimming cut 4 bases from V and 4 bases from J; bases unmatched to any gene: 5. Germline V CDR1 and CDR2: SGHAT, FQNNGV. This CDR3 spans 15 amino acids. Sequenced by immunoSEQ multiplex PCR; TCRdb stores in-frame clones only, minus some. The sample lists over 400,000 clones, roughly 95% seen once, with about 0.06% in the top ten. This clone is a singleton in its sample. The source material was naive CD4+ T cells sorted from blood. Documented subset: CD45RA+ positively selected. The TCR originated in a woman aged 25 to 39 in good health. The chain employs TRBV11-2 and TRBJ2-2; 8 bases agree with TRBD1. In DNA, the CDR3 is TGTGCCAGCAGCTATCAACAGGGGGTCACCGGGGAGCTGTTTTTT. Amino acids: CASSYQQGVTGELFF.